This T cell receptor beta chain was retrieved from a study of cytomegalovirus exposure and HLA in healthy donors (dated by TCRdb to the late 2010s). General notes on the study: In an earlier analysis of under 600 of the donors, approximately 260 Gb of sequence data and just under 120 million unique TCR beta sequences from 180 million or so T cells were reported. Roughly 5 DR-DQ haplotypes were treated as single units for association and clustering because of strong linkage in the cohort. Among several hundred genotyped donors of the cohort, an average of approximately 240,000 unique TCR beta nucleotide sequences was sequenced per donor, of which about 20% were non-productive. Of the 300 to 450 genotyped donors, 75% to 85% were placed in the genetic ancestry cluster associated with self-reported Caucasian donors. To study patterns of TCR occurrence, a later analysis re-analyzed previously published TCR beta repertoires from under 750 donors and added high-resolution HLA genotyping. In a later genetic analysis, genome-wide SNP genotypes for about three fifths of the 666 donors were used, and that subset was treated as a discovery cohort. The number of typed donors differed by locus: roughly 620-630 for A, B, C, DRB1 and DQB1; 500 to 550 for DQA1; 606 for DPA1; and about 450 for DPB1. In an earlier analysis of 587 of the donors, high-throughput TCR beta sequencing was used to judge whether each TCR beta V gene segment behaved as functional or pseudogenic. Rather than using new phenotypic data, the later analysis identified candidate immune exposures from TCR beta sequences and from how often those sequences occurred across donors. The study aimed to test whether signatures of past pathogen exposure could be identified by cataloging public T cell receptors. The study used immunosequencing to profile the T cell repertoires of about 670 subjects and linked those repertoires to cytomegalovirus serostatus. Along with the approximately 600-subject first cohort, a separate validation cohort of over a hundred different subjects was used. Class I and class II HLA loci were covered by the typing at four-digit resolution. Donor age, sex, ethnicity and CMV serostatus were compiled together with the repertoire data. Every discovery cohort repertoire had been produced on one sequencing platform. The study combined high-throughput TCR immunosequencing, statistical association of individual TCRs with disease status, and machine learning to predict cytomegalovirus infection status. Approximately 310 gigabases of sequencing data and around 87 million unique TCR sequences were included in an early release covering several hundred HLA-typed donors.

V is pruned by 6 bases and J by 1 base, leaving 6 bases of the junction without a gene match. CDR1 and CDR2, looked up from the germline V gene, are SQVTM and ANQGSEA. Including the terminal cysteine and phenylalanine, the CDR3 comprises 14 residues. Just CDR3 DNA is preserved here, 42 bases in frame from base 1. Receptor libraries were prepared by the immunoSEQ multiplex PCR assay. The multiplex PCR relied on a mix of 60 forward primers for TCR Vbeta segments and 13 reverse primers for TCR Jbeta segments. The CDR3 region of rearranged TCR beta genes was amplified from genomic DNA by a multiplex PCR assay. On the Illumina HiSeq System, the amplified TCR beta libraries were sequenced as 87-base-pair reads. As for the authors' bioinformatics: A later analysis counted tens of millions of unique TCR beta chains across the 550 to 750 repertoires, and some 11 million of these chains were shared by at least two donors. To remove PCR and sequencing errors, raw reads were error-corrected and collapsed into unique sequences using a nearest-neighbor algorithm that merged closely related sequences. CDR3 sequences were aligned to IMGT reference sequences to assign V, D and J gene segments. For a sequence to be retained, a match of at least six nucleotides was required to both a V gene segment and a J gene segment. A rearrangement was called productive if the CDR3 had no stop codons and remained in frame with V and J, and every other rearrangement was called non-productive. CDR3 was defined by IMGT convention, running from the second conserved V-encoded cysteine to the conserved J-encoded phenylalanine. The earlier analysis of a few hundred of the donors excluded any sequence lacking an unambiguous match to a single V gene segment. An earlier analysis of about 600 of the donors called V segments functional above 56.7% productive rearrangements and segregating when the between-donor standard deviation exceeded 5%. A statistical classification framework was built to diagnose cytomegalovirus status from the catalog of TCR beta chain sequences. V and J gene assignment, in a later analysis, came from comparing TCR nucleotide sequences with IMGT/GENE-DB human TR gene sequences. A later analysis assigned CDR3 sequences and most-parsimonious VDJ recombination scenarios with the TCRdist pipeline. A later analysis defined each TCR beta chain by its CDR3 amino acid sequence plus V-gene family, and excluded reads lacking a unique V-gene family. As a way to deal with suspected cross-contamination and a sequencing artifact, a later analysis dropped 640 or so nucleotide sequences that were highly shared and had low generation probability. A later analysis calculated a clonal expansion index for each public chain from normalized within-repertoire ranks of inferred template counts. In a later analysis, generation probabilities were computed with a VDJ recombination model fitted to out-of-frame rearrangements, and the resulting probabilities were checked against IGoR. In a later analysis, TCR-TCR, TCR-HLA and TCR-CMV co-occurrence was scored with hypergeometric tests, and a repertoire-size bias correction was applied to TCR pairs. In a later analysis, false discovery rates were estimated by permuting HLA or CMV assignments 20 times. In a later analysis, co-occurring TCRs were grouped using DBSCAN, with TCRdist sequence similarity added in when clustering inside HLA-allele-positive subsets. Repertoires with fewer than 30,000 or more than 120,000 public chains, plus five repertoires with anomalous nucleotide sharing, were excluded from co-occurrence clustering. The clones in this table, taken by TCRdb from immuneACCESS, are in-frame only. Not every clone is retained; where verified, under half of the shortfall comes from an unresolved V gene, and the cause of the rest is unknown. The DNA was the basis for D and trimming; V, J and clone size are from that table. This sample holds 120,000 to 150,000 clones; approximately 57% were observed only once. The ten biggest clones cover less than 2% of the sample.

Overall study results and their limits: In the study, around 160 TCR beta chains were listed as associated with cytomegalovirus. The only immune exposure information available for the cohort was CMV serostatus. Some IMGT-functional V segments, including TRBV6-2 and TRBV6-3, could not be told apart with the 87-base-pair reads, so those segments were excluded. Because counts were too low, roughly 18 rarely observed V segments, including chromosome 9 orphons, were left out of the earlier analysis of about 620 of the donors. Linkage disequilibrium might explain the correlated functional status among segregating V segments, but an unknown experimental factor could not be ruled out. In a later analysis, several top co-occurrence clusters were reported to appear linked to parvovirus B19, influenza, CMV and Epstein-Barr virus. According to a later genetic analysis, donors in an Asian-associated ancestry cluster had fewer N-insertions in productive TCRs than the approximately 630-donor mean. Across donors, most TCR sequences were observed very rarely, whereas some public TCRs were present in many individuals. An earlier analysis of around 500 of the donors showed that most TCR beta V segments appeared in productive rearrangements either about 87% or about 30% of the time, which broadly matched IMGT annotations. V-gene and J-gene trimming of TCR beta chains was associated with a missense DCLRE1C variant in a later genetic analysis, and the association was replicated in an independent cohort. A further reported finding was that TCR beta sequences accurately predicted the HLA-A and HLA-B alleles for most subjects in the first cohort. A cluster of highly shared sequence variants was judged likely to represent a technical artifact of the sequencing pipeline. A later analysis found that HLA-associated TCR beta chains were more clonally expanded and had lower generation probabilities than equally common non-associated chains. In both the original and validation cohorts, the classifier was reported to diagnose cytomegalovirus status with high specificity and sensitivity. In a later analysis, most CMV-associated TCR beta chains were found to appear HLA-restricted, with HLA associations seemingly driven largely by CMV exposure. Strong co-occurrence of HLA alleles, especially DR and DQ, made assigning TCR associations to individual alleles difficult. A few of the identified cytomegalovirus-associated TCR beta chains were confirmed in vitro to be specific for cytomegalovirus antigens. At a false discovery rate of 0.05, a later analysis linked 16,000 or so TCR beta sequences to specific HLA alleles. Sequencing depth was assumed to be roughly uniform across donors in the presence/absence analyses, though that assumption may not hold. The authors suggested that the approach could potentially be extended to other disease states and immunological phenotypes. This cohort had only TCR beta chains sequenced, and the lack of alpha or paired-chain data limited which features could be detected. HLA typing was unavailable for some donors at each locus, so association tests used only the typed subset. According to a later analysis, TCR association rates differed among HLA loci, with DRB1 alleles showing the most associated TCRs and HLA-C alleles showing the fewest.

This clone was counted between two and nine times. Its antigen is unknown. It has no much larger one-base neighbor in the sample; base qualities were not kept. The cohort consisted of 650 to 700 healthy bone marrow donors. All cohort members were sampled while nominally healthy, although unrecorded immune exposures were likely present. The donor was CMV seronegative and belonged to the group of roughly 330 seronegative cohort members. Each donor provided a peripheral blood sample, and peripheral blood mononuclear cells were used for TCR beta sequencing. Genomic DNA extraction from the blood cell samples was performed with the Qiagen DNeasy Blood Extraction Kit.

The V gene is TRBV29-1 and the J gene is TRBJ1-2; 9 bases in the junction line up with TRBD1. Sequencing used PBMCs. The clonotype originates from a male donor in good health and CMV-seronegative. The CDR3: CSVIPGQGNYGYTF. The nucleotides are TGCAGCGTAATTCCGGGACAGGGTAACTATGGCTACACCTTC.